This T cell receptor beta chain came from a study of T cells in localized non-small cell lung cancer. Notes on the study in general: The highest T cell clonality was in uninvolved adjacent lung, above tumor. There was an association of higher blood T cell density with longer overall survival. Appearance in adjacent lung was seen for a median around 60 of the top 100 tumor clones. As only one tumor region underwent sequencing, heterogeneity remains possible.

On this clone: The antigen is unknown.

Trimming cost V 0 bases and J 10 bases, with 9 bases left between them. This CDR3 has 12 residues. Germline-derived CDR1 and CDR2 are MNHEY and SVGAGI. The table came from immunoSEQ multiplex PCR; TCRdb's copy has only in-frame clones and leaves some out. The sample carries roughly 16,000 clones, around 83% recorded once. The chain links TRBV6-5 to TRBJ1-2; D gene unclear. The source of this sequence is a male donor aged 60 or older with stage I lung adenocarcinoma. The input for sequencing was peripheral blood, taken before any cancer treatment. The chain's CDR3 is CASSYSKENYTF. The CDR3 nucleotides read TGTGCCAGCAGTTACTCGAAAGAGAACTACACCTTC.